These 28 T cell receptor beta chains originate from one sample sequenced in a study of CD8 T cells in Susac syndrome. Roughly 0.45 to 1 ug RNA was reverse transcribed with random hexamers. TCRdb reprocessed the immunoSEQ multiplex PCR reads via MiXCR and lists one record per CDR3 protein. Of over 350,000 distinct CDR3 sequences listed, 85% were seen once; the top ten hold about 0.12%. Sequenced: CD8+ T cells from PBMCs. Receptors originate from a human donor with multiple sclerosis.

The V call is TRBV6-1, the J call TRBJ2-1; the match to TRBD1 covers 10 bases. The CDR3 runs 16 residues. With 6 bases clipped from V and 8 bases from J, the junction kept 13 bases outside the gene matches. CDR1 is MNHNS and CDR2 is SASEGT in the germline V gene. The CDR3 region has the DNA TGTGCCAGCAGCTTGTTCCGGGACAGGGGTCTCGATGAGCAGTTCTTC. Protein product: CASSLFRDRGLDEQFF.

This chain joins TRBV7-8 and TRBJ2-7; D not resolved. Between the trimmed V and J ends, which lost 1 base and 3 bases, there was a span of 16 bases. CDR3 size: 16 residues. The germline CDR1 and CDR2 sequences are SGHVS and FQNEAQ. The CDR3 here is CASSLGFLGKVYEQYF. The CDR3 DNA reads as TGTGCCAGCAGCTTAGGATTCTTGGGGAAAGTCTACGAGCAGTACTTC.

The rearrangement uses TRBV28 and TRBJ2-3; D remains ambiguous. The CDR3 consists of 12 residues. Germline V gene lookup returns CDR1 MDHEN and CDR2 SYDVKM. V was trimmed by 3 bases and J by 7 bases, leaving 8 bases between them. The CDR3 DNA sequence: TGTGCCAGCAGTTTCCCCCTCAATACGCAGTATTTT. Protein sequence: CASSFPLNTQYF.

Concerning this clonotype itself: At one boundary the junction diverges from the germline segment, which might be a read error. The V and J genes are TRBV30 and TRBJ1-1; D ambiguous. The CDR3 runs 13 residues. Germline V gene data show CDR1 as GTSNPN and CDR2 as SVGIG (reference sequence). In DNA, the CDR3 is TGTGCCTGGAGTAGGCAAGTGAACACTGAAGCCTTCTTT. It encodes CAWSRQVNTEAFF.

The genes are TRBV7-3 and TRBJ2-1; unclear D gene. The CDR3 contains 15 residues. V shed 5 bases and J shed 0 bases, with 11 bases lying between them. Germline lookup yields CDR1 SGHTA and CDR2 FQGTGA. CDR3 loop: CASSLRLSSYNEQFF. DNA of the CDR3: TGTGCCAGCAGCCTCAGGCTGTCCTCCTACAATGAGCAGTTCTTC.

V gene TRBV7-3 combines with J gene TRBJ2-7, with TRBD1 matching over 7 bases. V shed 5 bases and J 0 bases; nucleotides not matched to a gene: 10. This CDR3 region has 16 residues. CDR1 is SGHTA, CDR2 FQGTGA, per germline. CDR3 loop: CASSRTQGISSYEQYF. The CDR3 coding sequence is TGTGCCAGCAGCAGAACACAGGGGATTAGCTCCTACGAGCAGTACTTC.

The genes are TRBV28 and TRBJ2-7, with D possibly being TRBD2 (5 bases). Trimming stripped 3 bases from V and 6 bases from J, with 9 bases between. CDR3 length equals 12 residues. Germline V CDR1 and CDR2: MDHEN, SYDVKM. The CDR3 region has the DNA TGTGCCAGCAGTTTGAGAGGACTCGAGCAGTACTTC. It yields the protein CASSLRGLEQYF.

V is TRBV3-1 and J is TRBJ2-2, with 7 bases aligning to TRBD1. Germline V gives CDR1 LGHDT, CDR2 YNNKEL (reference sequence). The ends lost 2 bases at V and 6 bases at J; junction bases unmatched: 6. The CDR3 contains 15 residues. CDR3 in amino acids: CASSQWDRGSGELFF. The DNA of the CDR3 is TGTGCCAGCAGCCAATGGGACAGAGGATCCGGGGAGCTGTTTTTT.

In regard to this clonotype: Germline is not matched at one junction end, which may reflect a read error. The chain has TRBV29-1 and TRBJ2-1, with a weak D call TRBD1 (6 bases). CDR3 length: 10 residues. Germline CDR1 is SQVTM and CDR2 is ANQGSEA. CDR3 loop: CSVVEGVVVF. As DNA, the CDR3 is TGCAGCGTTGTCGAGGGGGTCGTCGTCTTC.

The chain links TRBV5-1 to TRBJ1-1; D is possibly TRBD1 (5 bases). In germline, CDR1 is SGHRS, CDR2 YFSETQ. CDR3 length: 15 residues. The V and J ends lost 3 bases and 0 bases respectively, with 12 bases between them. CDR3 loop: CASSSPDNMNTEAFF. Written as DNA, the CDR3 is TGCGCCAGCAGCTCCCCGGACAACATGAACACTGAAGCTTTCTTT.

A word on this clonotype: The junction does not match germline at one end; this may be a read error. The V gene is TRBV15, the J gene TRBJ1-2; TRBD1 is a possible D gene (5 bases). The CDR3 has 14 residues. The germline V gene encodes CDR1 LNHNV and CDR2 YYDKDF (reference sequence). The CDR3 loop is CVTAAPGRDDGYTF. CDR3 DNA sequence: TGTGTCACCGCCGCCCCGGGGCGCGATGATGGCTACACCTTC.

J is TRBJ2-7 and V is TRBV2, with 9 bases that match TRBD1. V lost 6 bases and J lost 3; bases outside the gene matches: 6. Germline loops: CDR1 SNHLY, CDR2 FYNNEI. The CDR3 sequence is 14 residues long. Here the CDR3 reads CASRWDRESYEQYF. The DNA for the CDR3 is TGTGCCAGCAGGTGGGACAGGGAAAGCTACGAGCAGTACTTC.

The chain uses TRBV27 and TRBJ1-5; TRBD1 matches 10 bases. With 3 bases clipped from V and 6 bases from J, the junction kept 2 bases outside the gene matches. The CDR3 has 14 residues. Germline-derived CDR1 and CDR2 are MNHEY and SMNVEV (reference sequence). The CDR3 DNA follows: TGTGCCAGCAGTTTGACAGGGGGCTTTCAGCCCCAGCATTTT. This encodes CASSLTGGFQPQHF.

The chain is built from TRBV27 and TRBJ2-1; tentative D call: TRBD2 (6 bases). There are 16 residues in the CDR3. V was trimmed by 1 base and J by 3 bases, leaving 13 bases between them. The germline V gene encodes CDR1 MNHEY and CDR2 SMNVEV (reference sequence). CDR3 region: CASSLFGRGLYNEQFF. The DNA for the CDR3 is TGTGCCAGCAGTTTATTCGGGCGGGGACTCTACAATGAGCAGTTCTTC.

This chain uses TRBV20-1 with TRBJ1-5; 8 bases map to TRBD1. The CDR3 totals 19 residues. V gave up 1 base and J gave up 0 bases; unmatched junction bases: 14. Germline V CDR1 and CDR2: DFQATT, SNEGSKA (reference sequence). This CDR3 is CSARAPDRELVDSNQPQHF. In DNA, the CDR3 is TGCAGTGCTAGAGCCCCGGACAGGGAACTGGTTGATAGCAATCAGCCCCAGCATTTT.

This clonotype has a handful of counts. The chain links TRBV24-1 to TRBJ2-1, with a weak D call TRBD2 (5 bases). Trimming left V 4 bases short and J 9 bases short, with 12 bases between. This CDR3 is 13 amino acids long. Germline CDR1 is KGHDR and CDR2 is SFDVKD. The DNA of the CDR3 is TGTGCCACCAGTGAAGGACCAAGCGGTGAGCAGTTCTTC. The encoded protein is CATSEGPSGEQFF.

This clonotype was picked up a small number of times. This chain connects TRBV12-3 or TRBV12-4 to TRBJ2-1; D call uncertain. The CDR3 covers 11 residues. V was clipped by 1 base and J by 8 bases, with 3 bases between them. As DNA, the CDR3 is TGTGCCAGCAGTTTAGTCGATGAGCAGTTCTTC. Protein: CASSLVDEQFF.

This sequence joins TRBV5-6 and TRBJ2-7, with no clear D. The CDR3 covers 13 residues. The V gene lost 0 bases and the J gene lost 6 bases, with 10 bases spanning the gap. Germline CDR1 and CDR2: SGHDT and YYEEEE. In DNA, the CDR3 is TGTGCCAGCAGCTTGGCCGGCGACTCCGAGCAGTACTTC. This gives the protein CASSLAGDSEQYF.

This chain connects TRBV2 to TRBJ2-3; 12 bases fit TRBD2. V shed 7 bases and J 6 bases; nucleotides not matched to a gene: 5. The V gene's germline CDR1 is SNHLY and CDR2 FYNNEI. CDR3 length: 14 residues. Here the CDR3 DNA reads TGTGCCAGCACAGCTAGCGGGGGGGCGGATACGCAGTATTTT. It codes for CASTASGGADTQYF.

The V call is TRBV29-1, the J call TRBJ2-2, with TRBD2 as a possible D gene (6 bases). Trimming removed 6 bases at V and 1 base at J, with 12 bases between. Germline assignment: CDR1 SQVTM and CDR2 ANQGSEA. The CDR3 length is 14 residues. The CDR3 DNA follows: TGCAGCGTCTACGGGACTCAGAACACCGGGGAGCTGTTTTTT. Translation gives CSVYGTQNTGELFF.

The chain combines TRBV27 with TRBJ1-2, with TRBD1 as a possible D gene (5 bases). CDR3 size: 13 residues. Germline V gives CDR1 MNHEY, CDR2 SMNVEV (reference sequence). Between the trimmed V and J ends, which lost 7 bases and 7 bases, there was a span of 16 bases. The CDR3 loop is CASKPRGLFGYTF. The CDR3 DNA is TGTGCCAGCAAGCCCCGGGGCCTCTTTGGCTACACCTTC.

This rearrangement joins TRBV4-1 to TRBJ1-4; 9 nucleotides line up with TRBD1. In germline, CDR1 is MGHRA, CDR2 YSYEKL. This CDR3 region has 16 residues. With V trimmed by 3 bases and J by 2 bases, 4 bases remained unmatched. The CDR3 loop is CASSQADRGTNEKLFF. For the CDR3, the DNA is TGCGCCAGCAGCCAGGCAGACAGGGGGACTAATGAAAAACTGTTTTTT.

This rearrangement joins TRBV3-1 to TRBJ1-2; TRBD1 agrees at 7 bases. The trim removed 1 base at V and 0 bases at J, leaving 2 bases unmatched. Germline V lookup: CDR1 LGHDT, CDR2 YNNKEL (reference sequence). The CDR3 extends over 15 amino acids. The CDR3 spells CASSQGTGSNYGYTF. The CDR3 nucleotides read TGTGCCAGCAGCCAAGGGACAGGCTCTAACTATGGCTACACCTTC.

The V and J genes are TRBV30 and TRBJ2-5, with TRBD1 matching 7 bases. The germline CDR1 and CDR2 sequences are GTSNPN and SVGIG (reference sequence). The junction had 6 bases not matched to a gene; V was cut back by 4 bases and J by 1 base. This CDR3 region has 14 residues. CDR3 in amino acids: CAWIPGDSQETQYF. DNA for the CDR3: TGTGCCTGGATCCCCGGGGACAGCCAAGAGACCCAGTACTTC.

The gene calls are TRBV27 and TRBJ1-6; no clear D gene. Germline lookup yields CDR1 MNHEY and CDR2 SMNVEV (reference sequence). V gave up 4 bases and J gave up 9 bases, with 10 bases separating them. The CDR3 consists of 13 residues. CDR3 coding DNA: TGTGCCAGCAGTTGGTTTTGGGCTTCACCCCTCCACTTT. It is translated as CASSWFWASPLHF.

The rearrangement joins TRBV5-1 to TRBJ2-1; maybe TRBD1 (6 bases). The V end lost 3 bases, the J end lost 8 bases, and 12 bases lay between the germline ends. The CDR3 is 13 residues long. CDR1 is SGHRS and CDR2 is YFSETQ in the germline V gene. The CDR3 coding sequence is TGCGCCAGCAGCTGGCCCAGGGGCCATGAGCAGTTCTTC. Translation gives CASSWPRGHEQFF.

The chain is built from TRBV7-9 and TRBJ1-6; TRBD1 might be the D (6 bases). The CDR3 is made up of 16 amino acids. Trimming left V 1 base short and J 9 bases short, with 16 bases between. Germline V gene lookup returns CDR1 SEHNR and CDR2 FQNEAQ (reference sequence). In DNA form, the CDR3 reads TGTGCCAGCAGCTTAGAACAGGGTGTCTTTGGTTCACCCCTCCACTTT. This translates into CASSLEQGVFGSPLHF.

This chain uses TRBV28 with TRBJ2-2, with unresolved D. V was clipped by 3 bases and J by 1 base, with 9 bases between them. The CDR3 is 15 residues long. Germline V gene lookup returns CDR1 MDHEN and CDR2 SYDVKM. The CDR3 nucleotides read TGTGCCAGCAGTTTTTCTGTAGGGAACACCGGGGAGCTGTTTTTT. It codes for CASSFSVGNTGELFF. Based on the CDR3 plus reference TRBV28 and TRBJ2-2, the full variable domain is DVKVTQSSRYLVKRTGEKVFLECVQDMDHENMFWYRQDPGLGLRLIYFSYDVKMKEKGDIPEGYSVSREKKERFSLILESASTNQTSMYLCASSFSVGNTGELFFGEGSRLTVL.